The sequence of this T cell receptor (beta chain) was determined in a study of cytomegalovirus exposure and HLA in healthy donors. The PCR contained 60 Vbeta and 13 Jbeta primers. Clones were read by immunoSEQ multiplex PCR, and TCRdb kept only the in-frame ones, dropping some. The profile covers 100,000 or so clones, with 75% to 85% appearing a single time and 3.5% to 5% taken by the ten largest. Trimming removed 3 bases from V and 0 bases from J, with 17 bases in between. Germline CDR1 reads KGHSH; CDR2 reads LQKENI. CDR3 length: 17 residues. This chain joins TRBV18 and TRBJ1-2; a possible D gene is TRBD1 (6 bases). The sequencing sample was made of PBMCs. This TCR was sampled from a female donor in good health and CMV-seropositive. The CDR3 sequence: CASSPLDLRTANYGYTF. The CDR3 DNA reads as TGTGCCAGCTCACCCCTTGATCTGAGGACAGCTAACTATGGCTACACCTTC.